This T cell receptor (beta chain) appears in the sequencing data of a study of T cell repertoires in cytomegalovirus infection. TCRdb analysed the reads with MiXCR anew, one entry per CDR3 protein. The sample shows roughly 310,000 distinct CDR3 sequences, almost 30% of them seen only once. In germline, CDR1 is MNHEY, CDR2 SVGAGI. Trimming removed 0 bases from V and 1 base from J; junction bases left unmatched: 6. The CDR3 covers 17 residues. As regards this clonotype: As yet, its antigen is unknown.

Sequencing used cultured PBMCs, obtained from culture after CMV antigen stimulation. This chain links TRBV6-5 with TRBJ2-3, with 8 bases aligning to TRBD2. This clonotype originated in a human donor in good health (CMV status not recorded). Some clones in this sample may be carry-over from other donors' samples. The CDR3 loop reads CASSYSASGYGTDTQYF. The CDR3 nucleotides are TGTGCCAGCAGTTACTCCGCTAGCGGGTACGGCACAGATACGCAGTATTTT.